The 22 T cell receptor beta chains below were found in one sample sequenced in a study of glioma-infiltrating T cells. The iRepertoire nested amplicon-rescue multiplex PCR amplified TCR alpha and beta CDR3s from RNA. TCRdb independently ran MiXCR on the multiplex PCR reads; one entry per CDR3 protein. The profile shows fewer than 4,000 distinct CDR3 sequences, over 80% of them singletons. Sequencing used glioma tissue, nonneoplastic brain tissue, or PBMCs (not recorded which). These receptor sequences come from a human donor with low-grade glioma or glioblastoma, undergoing nonglioma brain surgery, or in good health (not recorded which).

This clonotype has only one observation. This beta chain is an off-target read within a library intended for alpha chains, so its frequency means little. The chain employs TRBV6-1 and TRBJ2-7; D ambiguous. The CDR3 spans 12 residues. Trimming stripped 7 bases from V and 5 bases from J, with 12 bases between. Germline V gene lookup returns CDR1 MNHNS and CDR2 SASEGT. Written as DNA, the CDR3 is TGTGCCAGCAATCCCTCGGGCGACGAGCAGTACTTC. Protein: CASNPSGDEQYF.

A word on this clonotype: This beta chain is an unintended read in a library built for alpha chains; its size means little. The V call is TRBV27, the J call TRBJ1-4; D is ambiguous. V was shortened by 5 bases and J by 3 bases, with 13 bases between the two germline ends. The CDR3 has 15 residues. CDR1 and CDR2 (germline): MNHEY, SMNVEV (reference sequence). The CDR3 coding sequence is TGTGCCAGCAGTCCATGGACGGGCTCTAATGAAAAACTGTTTTTT. This sequence encodes CASSPWTGSNEKLFF.

Regarding this clonotype: This beta chain slipped into a library made for alpha chains as a stray read, so its size is not meaningful. V usage is TRBV20-1 and J usage is TRBJ2-5, with a possible D match to TRBD2 (6 bases). Trimming shortened V by 6 bases and J by 5 bases, and 16 bases separated the two germline ends. CDR3 length: 13 amino acids. Per the germline V gene, CDR1 is DFQATT and CDR2 is SNEGSKA (reference sequence). The CDR3: CSASWRGQETQYF. The CDR3 coding sequence is TGCAGTGCCAGCTGGAGGGGCCAGGAGACCCAGTACTTC.

In regard to this clonotype: This beta chain is an unintended read in a library built for alpha chains; its size means little. The rearrangement joins TRBV24-1 to TRBJ2-3; 7 positions match TRBD2. Losses at the gene ends were 4 bases for V and 2 bases for J; bases not matched to a gene: 5. This CDR3 has 15 amino acids. The germline V gene encodes CDR1 KGHDR and CDR2 SFDVKD. CDR3 sequence: CATSDTRGNTDTQYF. The CDR3 nucleotides are TGTGCCACCAGTGACACGCGGGGGAACACAGATACGCAGTATTTT.

Of note for this clonotype: Found in a library prepared for alpha chains, this beta chain is an off-target read, and its abundance has little meaning. The chain joins TRBV6-2 or TRBV6-3 to TRBJ1-5; possibly TRBD1 for D (6 bases). Looked up from germline, CDR1 is MNHEY and CDR2 is SVGEGT. V gave up 10 bases and J gave up 6 bases, with 16 bases separating them. The CDR3 totals 13 residues. CDR3 sequence (DNA): TGTGCCACCACAGGGCCCCATTCTCAGCCCCAGCATTTT. It specifies CATTGPHSQPQHF.

Worth noting for this clonotype: An end of the junction does not agree with germline; a read error may underlie this. This beta chain represents an off-target read in a library built for alpha chains; its size is of limited meaning. The chain couples TRBV27 to TRBJ2-3; D unclear. CDR1 and CDR2 (germline): MNHEY, SMNVEV (reference sequence). This CDR3 contains 14 residues. CDR3: CATSDWANPTAQYF. CDR3 nucleotides: TGTGCCACCAGTGATTGGGCCAATCCGACCGCGCAGTATTTT.

With regard to this clonotype: With the library built for alpha chains, this beta chain is off target and its frequency is not meaningful. The chain joins TRBV15 to TRBJ2-5; 8 bases fit TRBD1. The length of the CDR3 is 19 residues. Losses at the gene ends were 4 bases for V and 1 base for J; bases not matched to a gene: 17. CDR1 and CDR2 from the germline V gene are LNHNV and YYDKDF (reference sequence). The CDR3 nucleotides read TGTGCCACCAGCACCCCGAGAAGTAGGACAGGGATTGTCCAAGAGACCCAGTACTTC. Protein product: CATSTPRSRTGIVQETQYF.

Points on this clonotype: This beta chain came through as a stray read in a library set up for alpha chains, and its size says little. The chain uses TRBV15 and TRBJ2-7; no definite D call. Per the germline V gene, CDR1 is LNHNV and CDR2 is YYDKDF (reference sequence). With 0 bases removed from V and 3 bases from J, the gap between germline ends came to 9 bases. CDR3 size: 14 residues. CDR3 bases: TGTGCCACCAGCAGAGATGGTAGACTCTACGAGCAGTACTTC. Its protein is CATSRDGRLYEQYF.

This clonotype was observed once. This beta chain is a stray read from a library made for alpha chains; its abundance is not meaningful. The V and J genes are TRBV6-1 and TRBJ2-1, with D unclear. With 1 base removed from V and 12 bases from J, the gap between germline ends came to 22 bases. The length of the CDR3 is 16 residues. Germline CDR1 MNHNS, CDR2 SASEGT. Written as DNA, the CDR3 is TGTGCCAGCAGTGAAGTCGTTTATGGTTGGGCCCTGGGGCAGTTCTTC. Encoded protein: CASSEVVYGWALGQFF.

Details on this clonotype: Since the library was made to target alpha chains, this beta chain is a stray read and its abundance is not meaningful. This chain uses TRBV7-6 with TRBJ1-3; TRBD1 aligns across 8 bases. Per the germline V gene, CDR1 is SGHVS and CDR2 is FNYEAQ. V lost 4 bases and J lost 2; bases outside the gene matches: 1. The CDR3 consists of 14 residues. Written as DNA, the CDR3 is TGTGCCAGCAGCTCCAGGGGGCCTGGAAACACCATATATTTT. It yields the protein CASSSRGPGNTIYF. The complete variable domain, with remaining parts taken from reference TRBV7-6 and TRBJ1-3, reads GAGVSQSPRYKVTKRGQDVALRCDPISGHVSLYWYRQALGQGPEFLTYFNYEAQQDKSGLPNDRFSAERPEGSISTLTIQRTEQRDSAMYRCASSSRGPGNTIYFGEGSWLTVV.

In regard to this clonotype: This beta chain came through as a stray read in a library set up for alpha chains, and its size says little. The chain is built from TRBV6-6 and TRBJ1-2; D not certain. V shed 2 bases and J shed 4 bases, with 11 bases lying between them. Germline CDR1 is MNHNY and CDR2 is SVGAGI (reference sequence). This CDR3 contains 14 residues. Here the CDR3 reads CASSYTLPPYGYTF. CDR3 DNA sequence: TGTGCCAGCAGTTACACCCTACCACCCTATGGCTACACCTTC.

Of note for this clonotype: As an off-target read in a library built for alpha chains, this beta chain has a frequency of little significance. The J gene is TRBJ2-3, the V gene TRBV20-1; D might be TRBD2 (5 bases). Trimming removed 2 bases at V and 3 bases at J, with 12 bases between. The CDR3 has 14 amino acids. In germline, CDR1 is DFQATT, CDR2 SNEGSKA (reference sequence). CDR3 nucleotides: TGCAGTGCTAGAAGGACCCCGGGGACAGATACGCAGTATTTT. It encodes CSARRTPGTDTQYF.

This clonotype showed up just a few times. Being off target in a library aimed at alpha chains, this beta chain has a size of little meaning. CDR3 loop: CASKKGLNSPLHF. The CDR3 region has the DNA TGTGCCAGCAAAAAAGGCCTTAATTCACCCCTCCACTTT. The V call is TRBV6-1, the J call TRBJ1-6; D remains ambiguous. There are 13 residues in the CDR3. Per germline, CDR1 MNHNS and CDR2 SASEGT. V was cut by 7 bases and J by 6 bases, with 10 bases left in between.

As concerns this clonotype: The library was built for alpha chains, so this beta chain is an off-target read and its size means little. The CDR3 spells CASIPSRLRHTEAFF. CDR3 coding DNA: TGTGCCAGCATTCCCTCAAGGCTCCGGCACACTGAAGCTTTCTTT. The chain links TRBV27 to TRBJ1-1; D gene uncertain. The germline gives CDR1 MNHEY, CDR2 SMNVEV (reference sequence). This CDR3 has 15 residues. V lost 7 bases, J lost 3 bases, and 18 bases lay in between.

Points on this clonotype: Because the library targeted alpha chains, this beta chain is an off-target read whose size means little. V gene TRBV7-9 combines with J gene TRBJ2-2; maybe TRBD1 (5 bases). The V and J ends lost 10 bases and 2 bases respectively, with 14 bases between them. The CDR3 loop spans 14 amino acids. Germline CDR1 reads SEHNR; CDR2 reads FQNEAQ (reference sequence). The CDR3 region has the DNA TGTGCCATTTTACGACAGTCAAACACCGGGGAGCTGTTTTTT. Translated: CAILRQSNTGELFF.

There are a few counts of this clonotype. The library was built for alpha chains, so this beta chain is an off-target read and its size means little. The CDR3 spells CASSLSGDYGYTF. The CDR3, as DNA: TGTGCCAGCAGTTTATCTGGAGACTATGGCTACACCTTC. This chain connects TRBV27 to TRBJ1-2; no clear D. The V gene's germline CDR1 is MNHEY and CDR2 SMNVEV (reference sequence). The CDR3 totals 13 residues. V was clipped by 0 bases and J by 3 bases, with 5 bases between them.

Concerning this clonotype itself: The CDR3 carries no conserved terminal phenylalanine or tryptophan, so it likely arises from a read error. This beta chain is a stray sequence in a library constructed for alpha chains; its clone size is not meaningful. The chain joins TRBV19 to TRBJ2-1; D may be TRBD2 (6 bases). Trimming removed 8 bases at V and 2 bases at J, with 13 bases between. Germline V gene sequence: CDR1 LNHDA, CDR2 SQIVND (reference sequence). This CDR3 comprises 14 residues. CDR3 DNA: TGTGCCAGTTCTCCGGGGGTCCCCTACAATGAGCAGTTCCTC. This translates into CASSPGVPYNEQFL.

Worth noting for this clonotype: Germline and junction disagree at one end, which may indicate a read error. Being off target in a library aimed at alpha chains, this beta chain has a size of little meaning. The chain recombines TRBV20-1 with TRBJ2-7, with 8 positions matching TRBD1. This CDR3 has 13 amino acids. Germline-derived CDR1 and CDR2 are DFQATT and SNEGSKA (reference sequence). The CDR3 nucleotides are TGCAGTGCTGTACAGGGGGTCGACTACGAGCAATACTTC. Residues: CSAVQGVDYEQYF.

On this clonotype: In a library made to pick up alpha chains, this beta chain is a stray read with a size that means little. This sequence joins TRBV5-4 and TRBJ2-1; D call uncertain. Germline V gene data show CDR1 as SGHNT and CDR2 as YYREEE (reference sequence). V was shortened by 0 bases and J by 8 bases, with 6 bases between the two germline ends. This CDR3 is 12 amino acids long. The DNA for the CDR3 is TGTGCCAGCAGCTTGGGGTTGGATGAGCAGTTCTTC. This codes for CASSLGLDEQFF. Full variable domain (missing parts from reference TRBV5-4 and TRBJ2-1): ETGVTQSPTHLIKTRGQQVTLRCSSQSGHNTVSWYQQALGQGPQFIFQYYREEENGRGNFPPRFSGLQFPNYSSELNVNALELDDSALYLCASSLGLDEQFFGPGTRLTVL.

Turning to this clonotype: The size of this beta chain means little, since it is a stray read in a library made for alpha chains. This rearrangement joins TRBV24-1 to TRBJ2-3; D is undetermined. The CDR3 length is 12 residues. V was clipped by 3 bases and J by 4 bases, with 4 bases between them. Germline-derived CDR1 and CDR2 are KGHDR and SFDVKD. CDR3 sequence reads: CATSDDADTQYF. Here the CDR3 DNA reads TGTGCCACCAGTGATGACGCAGATACGCAGTATTTT.

Regarding this clonotype: This beta chain turned up in a library designed for alpha chains; as an off-target read, its abundance says little. V usage is TRBV28 and J usage is TRBJ2-1; 7 nucleotides match TRBD2. The trim removed 7 bases at V and 6 bases at J, leaving 9 bases unmatched. Germline V lookup: CDR1 MDHEN, CDR2 SYDVKM. This CDR3 comprises 14 residues. The CDR3: CASTGGRGLNEQFF. Written as DNA, the CDR3 is TGTGCCAGCACGGGGGGAAGAGGCCTCAATGAGCAGTTCTTC.

Comments on this clonotype: Since the library was made to target alpha chains, this beta chain is a stray read and its abundance is not meaningful. This sequence joins TRBV6-1 and TRBJ1-2, with D unclear. Between the trimmed V and J ends, which lost 5 bases and 8 bases, there was a span of 18 bases. The CDR3 sequence is 14 residues long. CDR1 is MNHNS, CDR2 SASEGT, per germline. The CDR3 loop reads CASSSANGLGGYTF. CDR3 coding DNA: TGTGCCAGCAGTTCCGCAAATGGACTCGGGGGCTACACCTTC.